Listed below are T cell receptor beta chains from one sample, sequenced in a study of T cell responses to AZD1222 COVID-19 vaccine. Profiling relied on immunoSEQ multiplex PCR, and the TCRdb table lists in-frame clones only, not all of them. The sample includes some 120,000 clones, approximately 90% of them seen just once. The sequenced sample was peripheral blood, obtained on day 0 of AZD1222 vaccination. The receptor source for this set is an adult in good health. Both conserved end residues are part of each CDR3. The order of the fields is CDR3 length, clone size, D gene, V gene, J gene, CDR3 DNA, CDR3 protein. D genes are given only for firm matches. Size is stated for part of the rows, as once, few or many counts, or as a class when the clone is expanded.

length: 13; size: NA; D: TRBD1; V: TRBV4-2; J: TRBJ1-2; DNA: TGTGCCAGCAGCCGGGAACAGGGGAATGGCTACACCTTC; CDR3: CASSREQGNGYTF
length: 16; size: few; D: TRBD2; V: TRBV6-2/TRBV6-3; J: TRBJ2-5; DNA: TGTGCCAGCAGTTACTCGGCTAGCGGGGGTTTAGAGACCCAGTACTTC; CDR3: CASSYSASGGLETQYF
length: 16; size: NA; D: NA; V: TRBV5-1; J: TRBJ2-5; DNA: TGCGCCAGCAGCTTACCCCCGAGGGGGGGGGCAGAGACCCAGTACTTC; CDR3: CASSLPPRGGAETQYF
length: 13; size: NA; D: TRBD2; V: TRBV7-2; J: TRBJ2-1; DNA: TGTGCCACCCGGACTAGCACCCGGGGTGAGCAGTTCTTC; CDR3: CATRTSTRGEQFF
length: 14; size: once; D: NA; V: TRBV2; J: TRBJ2-7; DNA: TGTGCCAGCAGTGAGGGGGGGGCCCTCTACGAGCAGTACTTC; CDR3: CASSEGGALYEQYF
length: 11; size: few; D: NA; V: TRBV11-1; J: TRBJ2-7; DNA: TGTGCCAGCAGCAGGGGGGGCGAGCAGTACTTC; CDR3: CASSRGGEQYF
length: 14; size: once; D: NA; V: TRBV9; J: TRBJ1-1; DNA: TGTGCCAGCAGCGTCGGGGGGGCCCACACTGAAGCTTTCTTT; CDR3: CASSVGGAHTEAFF
length: 12; size: NA; D: NA; V: TRBV7-9; J: TRBJ1-5; DNA: TGTGCTACCGGCGGGGGGAATCAGCCCCAGCATTTT; CDR3: CATGGGNQPQHF
length: 13; size: NA; D: NA; V: TRBV28; J: TRBJ1-5; DNA: TGTGCCACGACAGGCCCAGTCCTTCAGCCCCAGCATTTT; CDR3: CATTGPVLQPQHF
length: 14; size: NA; D: TRBD2; V: TRBV24-1; J: TRBJ2-1; DNA: TGTGCCACCAGTGACAGGGAGGGGACCAAGGGGCAGTTCTTC; CDR3: CATSDREGTKGQFF
length: 11; size: few; D: NA; V: TRBV19; J: TRBJ2-1; DNA: TGTGCCAGCACCCTTGGGGGGCAGGCGTTCTTC; CDR3: CASTLGGQAFF
length: 14; size: NA; D: NA; V: TRBV5-1; J: TRBJ2-2; DNA: TGCGCCAGCAGTTCGACCCTAGGAACCGGGGAGCTGTTTTTT; CDR3: CASSSTLGTGELFF
length: 14; size: NA; D: NA; V: TRBV27; J: TRBJ1-5; DNA: TGTGCCAGCAGTTTTGGGAGGGCGAATCAGCCCCAGCATTTT; CDR3: CASSFGRANQPQHF
length: 16; size: NA; D: TRBD2; V: TRBV3-1/TRBV3-2; J: TRBJ2-7; DNA: TGTGCCAGCAGCCCCACTGGGACTAGCGGCTCCTACGAGCAGTACTTC; CDR3: CASSPTGTSGSYEQYF
length: 16; size: NA; D: NA; V: TRBV7-2; J: TRBJ1-4; DNA: TGTGCCAGCAGCCGCCGGCGGGGTAATGAGGAGGAAAAACTGTTTTTT; CDR3: CASSRRRGNEEEKLFF
length: 16; size: NA; D: NA; V: TRBV18; J: TRBJ2-7; DNA: TGTGCCAGCTCACCATCTGACAGACCGAGCTCCTACGAGCAGTACTTC; CDR3: CASSPSDRPSSYEQYF
length: 13; size: NA; D: NA; V: TRBV30; J: TRBJ2-7; DNA: TGTGCCTGGAGTAGGAGCGGCTCCTACGAGCAGTACTTC; CDR3: CAWSRSGSYEQYF
length: 14; size: NA; D: TRBD1; V: TRBV11-3; J: TRBJ2-7; DNA: TGTGCCAGCAGCCCTCGACAGGGCGCCTACGAGCAGTACTTC; CDR3: CASSPRQGAYEQYF
length: 13; size: NA; D: NA; V: TRBV12-3/TRBV12-4; J: TRBJ2-5; DNA: TGTGCCAGCAGTTTGGGAGTCGAGGAGACCCAGTACTTC; CDR3: CASSLGVEETQYF
length: 15; size: NA; D: TRBD1; V: TRBV3-1/TRBV3-2; J: TRBJ2-3; DNA: TGTGCCAGCAGCCACCGGACAGGGAACGCAGATACGCAGTATTTT; CDR3: CASSHRTGNADTQYF
length: 16; size: NA; D: TRBD2; V: TRBV3-1/TRBV3-2; J: TRBJ2-5; DNA: TGTGCCAGCAGCCAAGGTGGGCGGGGGGTCCGACAGACCCAGTACTTC; CDR3: CASSQGGRGVRQTQYF
length: 15; size: NA; D: NA; V: TRBV3-1/TRBV3-2; J: TRBJ1-3; DNA: TGTGCCAGCAGCCAAGCGGGGGTGGAAGGAAACACCATATATTTT; CDR3: CASSQAGVEGNTIYF
length: 17; size: NA; D: TRBD1; V: TRBV6-2/TRBV6-3; J: TRBJ2-3; DNA: TGTGCCAGCAGTTACTCACGACAGGGGGCCATCACAGATACGCAGTATTTT; CDR3: CASSYSRQGAITDTQYF
length: 15; size: NA; D: NA; V: TRBV7-2; J: TRBJ2-5; DNA: TGTGCCAGCCCACCCCGGGACTCAGACGGAGAGACCCAGTACTTC; CDR3: CASPPRDSDGETQYF
length: 16; size: NA; D: NA; V: TRBV19; J: TRBJ2-1; DNA: TGTGCCAGTAGTAATATGGGGGGAGTGGCAGTACATGAGCAGTTCTTC; CDR3: CASSNMGGVAVHEQFF
length: 15; size: NA; D: TRBD1; V: TRBV6-5; J: TRBJ2-7; DNA: TGTGCCAGCAGTTCACGAGACAGGGGAGGCTACGAGCAGTACTTC; CDR3: CASSSRDRGGYEQYF
length: 15; size: NA; D: TRBD1; V: TRBV5-1; J: TRBJ1-1; DNA: TGCGCCAGCAGCTGGGATGGGACAGCGAACACTGAAGCTTTCTTT; CDR3: CASSWDGTANTEAFF
length: 13; size: few; D: NA; V: TRBV7-2; J: TRBJ2-7; DNA: TGTGCCAGCAGCTTCGGGGGTCCCTACGAGCAGTACTTC; CDR3: CASSFGGPYEQYF
length: 18; size: NA; D: NA; V: TRBV4-2; J: TRBJ1-3; DNA: TGTGCCAGCAGCCAAGATCCGAGTGAGGGGTACTCTGGAAACACCATATATTTT; CDR3: CASSQDPSEGYSGNTIYF
length: 15; size: NA; D: NA; V: TRBV28; J: TRBJ2-2; DNA: TGTGCCAGCAGTGGCCCCGGGACCGACACCGGGGAGCTGTTTTTT; CDR3: CASSGPGTDTGELFF
length: 12; size: few; D: NA; V: TRBV18; J: TRBJ2-7; DNA: TGTGCCAGCTCACCGGATCTTTACGAGCAGTACTTC; CDR3: CASSPDLYEQYF
length: 14; size: NA; D: NA; V: TRBV28; J: TRBJ1-1; DNA: TGTGCCAGCACCATGGACGGAACAAACACTGAAGCTTTCTTT; CDR3: CASTMDGTNTEAFF
length: 13; size: NA; D: NA; V: TRBV4-3; J: TRBJ1-2; DNA: TGCGCCAGCAGCCAGTTTGAGAGGGGAGGCTACACCTTC; CDR3: CASSQFERGGYTF
length: 16; size: NA; D: NA; V: TRBV4-2; J: TRBJ1-1; DNA: TGTGCCAGCAGCCCGCTCAATTACAAGGCGAACACTGAAGCTTTCTTT; CDR3: CASSPLNYKANTEAFF
length: 14; size: NA; D: NA; V: TRBV5-6; J: TRBJ2-7; DNA: TGTGCCAGCAGCGCCGGGCTCCCCGTCTACGAGCAGTACTTC; CDR3: CASSAGLPVYEQYF
length: 17; size: NA; D: NA; V: TRBV7-9; J: TRBJ2-6; DNA: TGTGCCAGCAGCTTAATCCAGGGTGGGGCTGGGGCCAACGTCCTGACTTTC; CDR3: CASSLIQGGAGANVLTF
length: 15; size: NA; D: NA; V: TRBV7-9; J: TRBJ1-1; DNA: TGTGCCAGCAGCTTAGTCGCGGCAGCGAACACTGAAGCTTTCTTT; CDR3: CASSLVAAANTEAFF
length: 14; size: NA; D: NA; V: TRBV9; J: TRBJ2-3; DNA: TGTGCCAGCAGCGCGGAAATAGCCACAGATACGCAGTATTTT; CDR3: CASSAEIATDTQYF
length: 15; size: NA; D: TRBD1; V: TRBV6-5; J: TRBJ1-5; DNA: TGTGCCAGCAGACCGGACAGGACTAGCAATCAGCCCCAGCATTTT; CDR3: CASRPDRTSNQPQHF
length: 14; size: NA; D: NA; V: TRBV9; J: TRBJ1-3; DNA: TGTGCCAGCAGCGTATGGGGCTCTGGAAACACCATATATTTT; CDR3: CASSVWGSGNTIYF
length: 14; size: few; D: NA; V: TRBV7-9; J: TRBJ1-1; DNA: TGTGCCAGCAGCCCCAGGAGGGAACGCACTGAAGCTTTCTTT; CDR3: CASSPRRERTEAFF
length: 13; size: NA; D: NA; V: TRBV7-7; J: TRBJ2-7; DNA: TGTGCCAGCAGCCTTAGGGAGGACGACGAGCAGTACTTC; CDR3: CASSLREDDEQYF
length: 14; size: NA; D: NA; V: TRBV5-1; J: TRBJ1-1; DNA: TGCGCCAGCAGCTTCTGGGCATCGAACACTGAAGCTTTCTTT; CDR3: CASSFWASNTEAFF
length: 17; size: NA; D: TRBD1; V: TRBV4-1; J: TRBJ2-3; DNA: TGCGCCAGCAGCCAATTAGCAGGGGGCGCGAGCACAGATACGCAGTATTTT; CDR3: CASSQLAGGASTDTQYF
length: 13; size: NA; D: NA; V: TRBV15; J: TRBJ1-2; DNA: TGTGCCACCAGCAGAGACACTAACTATGGCTACACCTTC; CDR3: CATSRDTNYGYTF
length: 12; size: NA; D: NA; V: TRBV28; J: TRBJ2-7; DNA: TGTGCCAGCAGTAGAACAGGGCCGGCTTGGTACTTC; CDR3: CASSRTGPAWYF
length: 14; size: NA; D: NA; V: TRBV11-3; J: TRBJ2-1; DNA: TGTGCCAGCAGCTTAGAGGCCCGGGGTAATGAGCAGTTCTTC; CDR3: CASSLEARGNEQFF
length: 13; size: NA; D: NA; V: TRBV9; J: TRBJ1-4; DNA: TGTGCCAGCAGCGTAGGGACCCATGAAAAACTGTTTTTT; CDR3: CASSVGTHEKLFF
length: 15; size: NA; D: TRBD2; V: TRBV2; J: TRBJ2-3; DNA: TGTGCCAGCAGTGCGCTAGCGGGGGGGCAGGATACGCAGTATTTT; CDR3: CASSALAGGQDTQYF
length: 12; size: NA; D: NA; V: TRBV29-1; J: TRBJ1-2; DNA: TGCAGCGTTGCGTCACGTAACTATGGCTACACCTTC; CDR3: CSVASRNYGYTF
length: 17; size: medium-sized; D: NA; V: TRBV4-3; J: TRBJ1-4; DNA: TGCGCCAGCAGCCGAATCCAAGACGGGTCAACTAATGAAAAACTGTTTTTT; CDR3: CASSRIQDGSTNEKLFF
length: 14; size: NA; D: NA; V: TRBV7-3; J: TRBJ1-6; DNA: TGTGCCAGCAGCTTTGACGGGAGGTATTCACCCCTCCACTTT; CDR3: CASSFDGRYSPLHF
length: 15; size: NA; D: TRBD2; V: TRBV7-3; J: TRBJ2-1; DNA: TGTGCCAGCAGTTACAGCGGGGGGGCTGGTAATGAGCAGTTCTTC; CDR3: CASSYSGGAGNEQFF
length: 12; size: NA; D: TRBD1; V: TRBV30; J: TRBJ2-7; DNA: TGTGCCTGGAGCCGACAGGGTTACGAGCAGTACTTC; CDR3: CAWSRQGYEQYF
length: 14; size: NA; D: NA; V: TRBV7-2; J: TRBJ1-6; DNA: TGTGCCAGCAGCTTAAGGGGACGGGATTCACCCCTCCACTTT; CDR3: CASSLRGRDSPLHF
length: 15; size: few; D: NA; V: TRBV5-8; J: TRBJ1-5; DNA: TGTGCCAGCAGCTTGGCCGGGCGGAGCAATCAGCCCCAGCATTTT; CDR3: CASSLAGRSNQPQHF
length: 14; size: NA; D: NA; V: TRBV5-6; J: TRBJ1-2; DNA: TGTGCCAGCAGACTTACAGGACTCAACTATGGCTACACCTTC; CDR3: CASRLTGLNYGYTF
length: 17; size: once; D: TRBD2; V: TRBV7-9; J: TRBJ2-3; DNA: TGTGCCAGCAGCTTAGAGCTAGGCGGGGGGAGGCCAGATACGCAGTATTTT; CDR3: CASSLELGGGRPDTQYF
length: 13; size: few; D: NA; V: TRBV24-1; J: TRBJ2-2; DNA: TGTGCCACCAGTCTTACACGAACCGGGGAGCTGTTTTTT; CDR3: CATSLTRTGELFF
length: 20; size: NA; D: NA; V: TRBV5-8; J: TRBJ2-3; DNA: TGTGCCAGCAGCTCTCCCTTCACAGGGAATTCTGCGACTAGCACAGATACGCAGTATTTT; CDR3: CASSSPFTGNSATSTDTQYF